This is a list of T cell receptor beta chains from one sample in a study of monozygotic twins with inflammatory bowel disease. Using the 5' RACE reads, TCRdb records one entry per CDR3 protein without DNA. The sample spans roughly 320,000 distinct CDR3 sequences; the ten largest clones claim more than 4.5%. Sequenced sample: blood. The receptors were gathered from a human donor with ulcerative colitis or Crohn's disease, or a healthy co-twin of an affected twin (not recorded which). CDR3s include the opening cysteine and the closing phenylalanine or tryptophan. The order of the fields is CDR3 length, V gene, J gene, CDR3 protein.

len: 16; v_gene: TRBV5-5; j_gene: TRBJ2-6; CDR3aa: CASSLARFSGANVLTF
len: 12; v_gene: TRBV5-1; j_gene: TRBJ2-1; CDR3aa: CASSSDRGWQFF
len: 14; v_gene: TRBV20-1; j_gene: TRBJ2-7; CDR3aa: CSGLKGALSYEQYF
len: 14; v_gene: TRBV5-5; j_gene: TRBJ2-2; CDR3aa: CASLGTFVPGELFF
len: 12; v_gene: TRBV5-1; j_gene: TRBJ2-7; CDR3aa: CASSLNRHEQYF
len: 13; v_gene: TRBV10-3; j_gene: TRBJ2-5; CDR3aa: CAISGGGLKTQYF
len: 16; v_gene: TRBV4-3; j_gene: TRBJ2-5; CDR3aa: CASSQLGLAGAETQYF
len: 14; v_gene: TRBV12-3/TRBV12-4; j_gene: TRBJ1-2; CDR3aa: CASSLQTGFYGYTF
len: 15; v_gene: TRBV20-1; j_gene: TRBJ1-4; CDR3aa: CSAKGGASRREKLFF
len: 13; v_gene: TRBV30; j_gene: TRBJ1-5; CDR3aa: CAWSTGFNQPQHF
len: 14; v_gene: TRBV12-3/TRBV12-4; j_gene: TRBJ2-4; CDR3aa: CASGLGGTKNIQYF
len: 14; v_gene: TRBV24-1; j_gene: TRBJ1-5; CDR3aa: CATSRQGPNQPQHF
len: 16; v_gene: TRBV15; j_gene: TRBJ2-3; CDR3aa: CATSSRLAGASDTQYF
len: 13; v_gene: TRBV2; j_gene: TRBJ1-1; CDR3aa: CAKATQGSTEAFF
len: 16; v_gene: TRBV14; j_gene: TRBJ2-1; CDR3aa: CASSQRGGRVRDEQFF
len: 15; v_gene: TRBV24-1; j_gene: TRBJ1-1; CDR3aa: CATSDSTGGGTEAFF
len: 14; v_gene: TRBV6-5; j_gene: TRBJ2-6; CDR3aa: CASSYRGGANVLTF
len: 13; v_gene: TRBV28; j_gene: TRBJ2-2; CDR3aa: CASVATNTGELFF
len: 18; v_gene: TRBV28; j_gene: TRBJ2-2; CDR3aa: CASSSRLAGGYYTGELFF
len: 15; v_gene: TRBV7-6; j_gene: TRBJ1-1; CDR3aa: CASSDRGSGYTEAFF
len: 13; v_gene: TRBV3-1; j_gene: TRBJ1-1; CDR3aa: CASRGGGETEAFF
len: 15; v_gene: TRBV6-1; j_gene: TRBJ2-1; CDR3aa: CASKTGQGTYNEQFF
len: 13; v_gene: TRBV12-3/TRBV12-4; j_gene: TRBJ2-4; CDR3aa: CASSSLQGNIQYF
len: 11; v_gene: TRBV20-1; j_gene: TRBJ2-7; CDR3aa: CSAPVHYEQYF
len: 14; v_gene: TRBV9; j_gene: TRBJ2-7; CDR3aa: CASSVEGQSYEQYF
len: 14; v_gene: TRBV29-1; j_gene: TRBJ2-7; CDR3aa: CSVELGSSPYEQYF
len: 15; v_gene: TRBV12-3/TRBV12-4; j_gene: TRBJ1-2; CDR3aa: CASRLTGAPFYGYTF
len: 16; v_gene: TRBV7-2; j_gene: TRBJ1-5; CDR3aa: CASSFGDRGGNQPQHF
len: 19; v_gene: TRBV4-3; j_gene: TRBJ2-3; CDR3aa: CASSQVKGTSGGSTDTQYF
len: 18; v_gene: TRBV20-1; j_gene: TRBJ2-1; CDR3aa: CSASGRLAGALPYNEQFF
len: 13; v_gene: TRBV7-9; j_gene: TRBJ2-7; CDR3aa: CASSLVEGGEQYF
len: 13; v_gene: TRBV29-1; j_gene: TRBJ2-3; CDR3aa: CSVVPGLLDTQYF
len: 16; v_gene: TRBV18; j_gene: TRBJ1-2; CDR3aa: CASSPPSGQGRVGYTF
len: 12; v_gene: TRBV20-1; j_gene: TRBJ1-5; CDR3aa: CSARDSNQPQHF
len: 14; v_gene: TRBV2; j_gene: TRBJ2-3; CDR3aa: CASKIVGATDTQYF
len: 13; v_gene: TRBV18; j_gene: TRBJ1-1; CDR3aa: CASSVKENTEAFF
len: 13; v_gene: TRBV28; j_gene: TRBJ2-7; CDR3aa: CASRLTGTYEQYF
len: 13; v_gene: TRBV12-3/TRBV12-4; j_gene: TRBJ1-2; CDR3aa: CASRTGGYYGYTF
len: 16; v_gene: TRBV6-1; j_gene: TRBJ2-2; CDR3aa: CAGGARGPSGTGELFF
len: 14; v_gene: TRBV5-1; j_gene: TRBJ2-4; CDR3aa: CASSLVGGRNIQYF
len: 15; v_gene: TRBV7-2; j_gene: TRBJ2-7; CDR3aa: CASSLDITARYEQYF
len: 15; v_gene: TRBV12-3/TRBV12-4; j_gene: TRBJ1-1; CDR3aa: CASSFGGKRDPEAFF
len: 15; v_gene: TRBV18; j_gene: TRBJ2-3; CDR3aa: CASSQGTSGFNTQYF
len: 15; v_gene: TRBV28; j_gene: TRBJ2-5; CDR3aa: CASRRNRGLQETQYF
len: 16; v_gene: TRBV4-1; j_gene: TRBJ1-5; CDR3aa: CASSRKTGERNQPQHF
len: 14; v_gene: TRBV5-1; j_gene: TRBJ1-1; CDR3aa: CASSLEWSSTEAFF
len: 11; v_gene: TRBV28; j_gene: TRBJ2-7; CDR3aa: CASGDREKQYF
len: 16; v_gene: TRBV7-2; j_gene: TRBJ2-7; CDR3aa: CASSLAPAGSSYEQYF
len: 15; v_gene: TRBV20-1; j_gene: TRBJ2-3; CDR3aa: CSAPSGGTGVNTQYF
len: 14; v_gene: TRBV20-1; j_gene: TRBJ1-5; CDR3aa: CSASRPLSNQPQHF
len: 14; v_gene: TRBV5-4; j_gene: TRBJ2-7; CDR3aa: CASSSGTDPYEQYF
len: 13; v_gene: TRBV5-1; j_gene: TRBJ2-3; CDR3aa: CASSGLRTDTQYF
len: 17; v_gene: TRBV7-9; j_gene: TRBJ2-1; CDR3aa: CASSLSPQGTRGNEQFF
len: 16; v_gene: TRBV12-3/TRBV12-4; j_gene: TRBJ2-7; CDR3aa: CASSRHRDSSSYEQYF
len: 13; v_gene: TRBV24-1; j_gene: TRBJ1-2; CDR3aa: CATSDSTAYVYTF
len: 12; v_gene: TRBV18; j_gene: TRBJ1-3; CDR3aa: CASGQNGNTIYF